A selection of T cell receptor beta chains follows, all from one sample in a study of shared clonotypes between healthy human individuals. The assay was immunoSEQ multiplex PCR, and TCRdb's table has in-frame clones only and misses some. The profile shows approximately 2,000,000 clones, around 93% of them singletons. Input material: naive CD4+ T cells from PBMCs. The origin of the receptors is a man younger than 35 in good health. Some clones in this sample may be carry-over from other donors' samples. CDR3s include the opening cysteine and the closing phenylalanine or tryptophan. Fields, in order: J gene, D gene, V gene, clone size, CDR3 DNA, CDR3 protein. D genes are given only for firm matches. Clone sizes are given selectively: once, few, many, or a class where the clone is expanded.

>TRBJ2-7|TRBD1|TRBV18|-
TGTGCCAGCTCACCGGGACAGGGGGGTGCCTACGAGCAGTACTTC
CASSPGQGGAYEQYF
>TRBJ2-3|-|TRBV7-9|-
TGTGCCAGCAGCTCAATCCAGGGGCTAAGCACAGATACGCAGTATTTT
CASSSIQGLSTDTQYF
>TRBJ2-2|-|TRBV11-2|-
TGTGCCAGCTTCAGAGGCCTCAACCAGGCCGGGGAGCTGTTTTTT
CASFRGLNQAGELFF
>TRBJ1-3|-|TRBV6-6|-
TGTGCCAGCAGTTTGACGCCCACTGGAAACACCATATATTTT
CASSLTPTGNTIYF
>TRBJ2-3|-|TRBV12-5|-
TGTGCTAGTGGTAGCAGTGGGGGAGCAGATACGCAGTATTTT
CASGSSGGADTQYF
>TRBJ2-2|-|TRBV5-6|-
TGTGCCAGCAGCTTCCGGGGAACCGGGGAGCTGTTTTTT
CASSFRGTGELFF
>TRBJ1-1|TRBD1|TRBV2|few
TGTGCCACCGCTCGACAGGGAGGGAACACTGAAGCTTTCTTT
CATARQGGNTEAFF
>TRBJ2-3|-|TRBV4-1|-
TGCGCCAGCAGCCAACCTTCCCGGGAAAGGGGAGATACGCAGTATTTT
CASSQPSRERGDTQYF
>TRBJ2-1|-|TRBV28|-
TGTGCCAGCACCCATCGGGGCTCCTACAATGAGCAGTTCTTC
CASTHRGSYNEQFF
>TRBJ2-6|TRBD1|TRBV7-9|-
TGTGCCAGCAGCACTAAATTGGGACAGGGGGCTGGGGCCAACGTCCTGACTTTC
CASSTKLGQGAGANVLTF
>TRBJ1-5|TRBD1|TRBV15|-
TGTGCCACCAGCGAGGGTATGGACAGGGGGCATCAGCCCCAGCATTTT
CATSEGMDRGHQPQHF
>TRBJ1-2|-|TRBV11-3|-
TGTGCCAGCAGCTTAGTTGCGGGGTTGGAGCACTATGGCTACACCTTC
CASSLVAGLEHYGYTF
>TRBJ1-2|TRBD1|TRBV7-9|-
TGTGCCAGCAGCCTCGGACAGGGGGCAGGAGGCTACACCTTC
CASSLGQGAGGYTF
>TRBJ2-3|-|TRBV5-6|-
TGTGCCAGCAGCTTGGACAGGCAAGATACGCAGTATTTT
CASSLDRQDTQYF
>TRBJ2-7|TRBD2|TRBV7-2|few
TGTGCCAGCAGCTCCCGACTAGCGGGAGGACCAAACGAGCAGTACTTC
CASSSRLAGGPNEQYF
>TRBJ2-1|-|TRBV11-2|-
TGTGCCAGCAGCTTCGGCAGGGGGAGCGGGAATAGTGAGCAGTTCTTC
CASSFGRGSGNSEQFF
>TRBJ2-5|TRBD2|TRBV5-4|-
TGTGCCAGCAGCCTAAGGACTAGCGGGAGGGCCGGGGAGACCCAGTACTTC
CASSLRTSGRAGETQYF
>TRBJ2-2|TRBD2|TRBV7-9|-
TGTGCCAGCAGCCTTTACCTAGCGGGAGCCGGTACCGGGGAGCTGTTTTTT
CASSLYLAGAGTGELFF
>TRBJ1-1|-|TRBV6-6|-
TGTGCCAGCAGTTACTCGGCGACTAGTGAAGCTTTCTTT
CASSYSATSEAFF
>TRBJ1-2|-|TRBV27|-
TGTGCCAGCAGTTTAGTCGGGGTGGGCGCCTATGGCTACACCTTC
CASSLVGVGAYGYTF
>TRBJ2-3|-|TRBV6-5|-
TGTGCCAGCAGTTACTCTTTAGGCACAGATACGCAGTATTTT
CASSYSLGTDTQYF
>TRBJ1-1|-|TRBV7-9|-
TGTGCCAGCAGCTTATACGTCGGGGTGAACACTGAAGCTTTCTTT
CASSLYVGVNTEAFF
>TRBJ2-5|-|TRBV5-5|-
TGTGCCAGCAGCTTGGGTGGGGCTGAAGAGACCCAGTACTTC
CASSLGGAEETQYF
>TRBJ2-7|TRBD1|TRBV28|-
TGTGCCAGCAGTTCCCCCGGACAGGAGGCCTACGAGCAGTACTTC
CASSSPGQEAYEQYF
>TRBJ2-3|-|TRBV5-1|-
TGCGCCAGCAGCTTGGCCAACCAGGGGGGTCAAGATACGCAGTATTTT
CASSLANQGGQDTQYF
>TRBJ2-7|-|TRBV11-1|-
TGTGCCAGCAGTTACTCATCCTACGAGCAGTACTTC
CASSYSSYEQYF
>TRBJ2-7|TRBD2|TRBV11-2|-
TGTGCCAGCAGACAAGTTCGGGGGGGACGCCTCTACGAGCAGTACTTC
CASRQVRGGRLYEQYF
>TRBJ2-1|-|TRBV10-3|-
TGTGCCATCAGCCCGAGCTCCTACAATGAGCAGTTCTTC
CAISPSSYNEQFF
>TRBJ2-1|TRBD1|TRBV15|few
TGTGCCACCAGCAGAGCCTGGGACAGGGGGCCCTACAATGAGCAGTTCTTC
CATSRAWDRGPYNEQFF
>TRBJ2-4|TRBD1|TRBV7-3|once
TGTGCCAGCAGCAACGGGACAGGTTCCAAAAACATTCAGTACTTC
CASSNGTGSKNIQYF
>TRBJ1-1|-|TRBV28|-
TGTGCCAGCAGTTTTTTGACCACTGAAGCTTTCTTT
CASSFLTTEAFF
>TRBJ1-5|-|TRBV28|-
TGTGCCAGCAGTCCAGGGGAACAGCCCCAGCATTTT
CASSPGEQPQHF
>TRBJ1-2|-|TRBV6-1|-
TGTGCCAGCAGTGAAACAGTTAACTATGGCTACACCTTC
CASSETVNYGYTF
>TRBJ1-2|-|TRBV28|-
TGTGCCAGCAGTCCGGCACCGAACAACTATGGCTACACCTTC
CASSPAPNNYGYTF
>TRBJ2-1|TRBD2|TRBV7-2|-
TGTGCCAGCAGTCTCGCCCCCAAAGGACTAGCGGACTACAATGAGCAGTTCTTC
CASSLAPKGLADYNEQFF
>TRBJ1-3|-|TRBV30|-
TGTGCCTGGAGTTGGACTGGAAACACCATATATTTT
CAWSWTGNTIYF
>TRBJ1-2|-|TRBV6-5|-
TGTGCCAGCAGTTACTCGGGAGGGCCGCTTCCCTATGGCTACACCTTC
CASSYSGGPLPYGYTF
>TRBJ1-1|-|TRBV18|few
TGTGCCAGCTCACCTTCGCAGGGCCTGAATTCGAACACTGAAGCTTTCTTT
CASSPSQGLNSNTEAFF
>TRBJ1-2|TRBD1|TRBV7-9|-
TGTGCCAGCAGCTTAGCCCTTGGGACAGGGGGTTATGGCTACACCTTC
CASSLALGTGGYGYTF
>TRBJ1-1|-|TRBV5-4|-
TGTGCCAGCAGCGGCCGGGACTCCGAAGGCACGGAAGCTTTCTTT
CASSGRDSEGTEAFF
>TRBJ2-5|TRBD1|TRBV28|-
TGTGCCAGCAGTTCCGGGACAGTTTGGGCGGAGACCCAGTACTTC
CASSSGTVWAETQYF
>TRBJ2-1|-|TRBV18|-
TGTGCCAGCTCACCGTCGGGAGATGAGCAGTTCTTC
CASSPSGDEQFF
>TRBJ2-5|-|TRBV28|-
TGTGCCAGCGGACTACCCAGGGCCCAGTACTTC
CASGLPRAQYF